The 30 T cell receptor beta chains below come from one sample, sequenced in a study of response to subunit inactivated influenza vaccine. MiXCR, applied by TCRdb to the RT-PCR reads, yields one record per CDR3 protein. The sample records around 480,000 distinct CDR3 sequences, approximately 10% being singletons. Sequenced here: PBMCs from blood, sampled about 40 days after vaccination. The receptors were sampled from a man aged 50-60 years who received an inactivated influenza vaccine.

The gene calls are TRBV5-1 and TRBJ2-3; the D is unclear. The CDR3 covers 15 residues. V dropped 4 bases and J dropped 0 bases, with 12 bases sitting between them. Germline CDR1 is SGHRS and CDR2 is YFSETQ. In nucleotides, the CDR3 is TGCGCCAGCAGCACCGGGCCCTCTAGCACAGATACGCAGTATTTT. Translation: CASSTGPSSTDTQYF.

This clonotype was detected ten times or more. This chain connects TRBV20-1 to TRBJ2-2; 8 positions match TRBD1. CDR3 length equals 13 residues. V shed 6 bases, J shed 6 bases, and the junction held 6 bases outside the gene matches. The V gene's germline CDR1 is DFQATT and CDR2 SNEGSKA (reference sequence). CDR3 residues: CSAQETGAGELFF. CDR3 DNA: TGCAGTGCCCAAGAGACAGGGGCCGGGGAGCTGTTTTTT.

The chain links TRBV28 to TRBJ2-7, with 7 bases identical to TRBD1. CDR1 is MDHEN and CDR2 is SYDVKM in the germline V gene. The CDR3 has 13 amino acids. The V gene end was trimmed by 7 bases and the J gene end by 4 bases; junction bases not matched to a gene: 7. The CDR3 DNA reads TGTGCCAGCACAGGGGGATATCTGTACGAGCAGTACTTC. Its translation: CASTGGYLYEQYF.

The rearrangement joins TRBV20-1 to TRBJ1-4, with D unclear. Trimming took off 4 bases at V and 0 bases at J, with 6 bases between the two ends. Germline V gene sequence: CDR1 DFQATT, CDR2 SNEGSKA (reference sequence). The CDR3 has 13 amino acids. In nucleotides, the CDR3 is TGCAGTGCTATGACATCAACTAATGAAAAACTGTTTTTT. Translating gives CSAMTSTNEKLFF.

The J gene is TRBJ2-5, the V gene TRBV11-2; 7 bases map to TRBD2. CDR3 size: 16 residues. Germline-derived CDR1 and CDR2 are SGHAT and FQNNGV. J lost 7 bases, V lost 1 base, and 12 bases had no gene match. CDR3 sequence reads: CASSLGDSGSTGTQYF. In nucleotides, the CDR3 is TGTGCCAGCAGCTTAGGGGATAGCGGGTCCACGGGGACCCAGTACTTC. The full variable domain, with the rest looked up from reference TRBV11-2 and TRBJ2-5, is EAGVAQSPRYKIIEKRQSVAFWCNPISGHATLYWYQQILGQGPKLLIQFQNNGVVDDSQLPKDRFSAERLKGVDSTLKIQPAKLEDSAVYLCASSLGDSGSTGTQYFGPGTRLLVL.

The V call is TRBV19, the J call TRBJ2-3; a weak D match, TRBD1 (6 bases). The V gene lost 5 bases and the J gene lost 6 bases, with 18 bases spanning the gap. The CDR3 loop spans 15 amino acids. Germline values: CDR1 LNHDA, CDR2 SQIVND (reference sequence). The CDR3 loop reads CASSPTGTSGDTQYF. The CDR3 DNA is TGTGCCAGTAGTCCCACCGGGACAAGTGGGGATACGCAGTATTTT.

Ten or more counts support this clonotype. The V call is TRBV7-6, the J call TRBJ1-3; a possible D gene is TRBD1 (5 bases). The germline CDR1 and CDR2 sequences are SGHVS and FNYEAQ. CDR3 size: 15 residues. Trimming removed 4 bases from V and 6 bases from J, with 16 bases in between. CDR3 region: CASSSAGATANTIYF. The CDR3 DNA reads TGTGCCAGCAGCTCCGCCGGGGCTACCGCAAACACCATATATTTT.

This clonotype has just a few counts. The chain has TRBV7-8 and TRBJ1-3; D remains unclear. Per the germline V gene, CDR1 is SGHVS and CDR2 is FQNEAQ. V dropped 4 bases and J dropped 4 bases, with 17 bases sitting between them. The CDR3 has 16 residues. The CDR3 DNA is TGTGCCAGCAGCTACGGACGGGTTTTGAGAGGAAACACCATATATTTT. It encodes CASSYGRVLRGNTIYF.

This rearrangement joins TRBV6-1 to TRBJ1-1, with no clear D. Germline assignment: CDR1 MNHNS and CDR2 SASEGT. V lost 5 bases and J lost 1, with 11 bases in between. The CDR3 sequence is 14 residues long. CDR3 loop: CASSMRARNTEAFF. CDR3 nucleotide sequence: TGTGCCAGCAGTATGAGGGCTCGGAACACTGAAGCTTTCTTT.

This clonotype was observed at least ten times. The rearrangement uses TRBV28 and TRBJ2-6; 8 positions match TRBD1. Germline V gives CDR1 MDHEN, CDR2 SYDVKM. Trimming at V came to 7 bases and at J to 0 bases, leaving 8 bases not matched to a gene. The CDR3 is 17 residues long. CDR3 sequence reads: CASNRDRHPSGANVLTF. The CDR3 DNA is TGTGCCAGCAACCGGGACAGGCATCCCTCTGGGGCCAACGTCCTGACTTTC.

This clonotype was seen at least ten times. The chain employs TRBV7-6 and TRBJ2-7; 8 nucleotides match TRBD1. Germline V lookup: CDR1 SGHVS, CDR2 FNYEAQ. The CDR3 sequence is 15 residues long. V lost 0 bases, J lost 5 bases, and 6 bases stayed unmatched. CDR3 loop: CASSLAAGGIDEQYF. The CDR3 DNA reads TGTGCCAGCAGCTTAGCGGCAGGGGGCATTGACGAGCAGTACTTC.

This clonotype was recorded many times. The V and J genes are TRBV18 and TRBJ2-5; D gene unclear. CDR3 length equals 14 residues. V was clipped by 4 bases and J by 2 bases, with 11 bases between them. The germline V gene encodes CDR1 KGHSH and CDR2 LQKENI. The CDR3 bases are TGTGCCAGCTCACGCGCCAGCCTTCAAGAGACCCAGTACTTC. Encoded protein: CASSRASLQETQYF.

This clonotype has at least ten counts. DNA for the CDR3: TGTGCCAGCAGCCCAGGGGGGGCAAACTACAATGAGCAGTTCTTC. Amino acid sequence: CASSPGGANYNEQFF. This chain uses TRBV7-9 with TRBJ2-1; perhaps D is TRBD1 or TRBD2 (7 bases each). Germline CDR1 reads SEHNR; CDR2 reads FQNEAQ (reference sequence). Trimming shortened V by 5 bases and J by 3 bases, and 14 bases separated the two germline ends. The CDR3 has 15 residues.

This clonotype was seen more than once but under ten times. CDR3 in amino acids: CASSPETGNYGYTF. The DNA of the CDR3 is TGTGCCAGCAGCCCTGAGACAGGGAACTATGGCTACACCTTC. This rearrangement joins TRBV12-3 or TRBV12-4 to TRBJ1-2; 7 bases align to TRBD1. The ends lost 6 bases at V and 2 bases at J; junction bases unmatched: 6. The CDR3 is 14 amino acids.

The genes are TRBV28 and TRBJ1-1; D remains unclear. Germline CDR1 is MDHEN and CDR2 is SYDVKM. V dropped 2 bases and J dropped 0 bases, with 7 bases sitting between them. The CDR3 has 14 residues. The CDR3 DNA sequence: TGTGCCAGCAGTTTACTCCGGGTGAACACTGAAGCTTTCTTT. Amino acid sequence: CASSLLRVNTEAFF.

This clonotype was recorded a few times. The chain uses TRBV29-1 and TRBJ2-1; D is perhaps TRBD2 (5 bases). Trimming shortened V by 5 bases and J by 4 bases, and 15 bases separated the two germline ends. The CDR3 covers 14 residues. The germline CDR1 and CDR2 sequences are SQVTM and ANQGSEA. The CDR3 region has the DNA TGCAGCGTTCCCCGCGGAGGATCTTACAATGAGCAGTTCTTC. Its translation is CSVPRGGSYNEQFF.

The table lists this clonotype with many counts. V and J are TRBV4-1 and TRBJ2-7; 9 nucleotides agree with TRBD1. The CDR3 consists of 15 residues. The germline V gene encodes CDR1 MGHRA and CDR2 YSYEKL. The V segment lost 1 base and the J segment 4 bases; nucleotides outside the gene matches: 5. CDR3 bases: TGCGCCAGCAGCCAAGTACACAGGGGGCAATACGAGCAGTACTTC. It is translated as CASSQVHRGQYEQYF.

This clonotype has at least ten counts. The genes are TRBV5-1 and TRBJ1-6; no clear D gene. CDR1 is SGHRS and CDR2 is YFSETQ in the germline V gene. This CDR3 spans 13 amino acids. V lost 4 bases, J lost 6 bases, and 8 bases lay in between. The CDR3 sequence: CASSVDVNSPLHF. The CDR3 DNA reads TGCGCCAGCAGCGTCGACGTTAATTCACCCCTCCACTTT.

The genes are TRBV2 and TRBJ2-1, with 7 bases aligning to TRBD1. The CDR3 has 12 amino acids. After removal of 6 bases from V and 9 bases from J, the junction contained 5 bases not matched to a gene. CDR1 SNHLY and CDR2 FYNNEI come from the germline V gene. CDR3 DNA sequence: TGTGCCAGCAGATTACAGGGGACTGAGCAGTTCTTC. It codes for CASRLQGTEQFF.

This clonotype was observed at least ten times. This chain links TRBV24-1 with TRBJ1-5; D uncertain. CDR1 KGHDR and CDR2 SFDVKD come from the germline V gene. This CDR3 spans 15 amino acids. Between the trimmed V and J ends, which lost 2 bases and 5 bases, there was a span of 12 bases. Written as DNA, the CDR3 is TGTGCCACCAGTGATTCTCGGCCAGGTTATCAGCCCCAGCATTTT. Residues: CATSDSRPGYQPQHF.

In its sample, this clonotype was seen many times. The chain combines TRBV12-3 or TRBV12-4 with TRBJ2-3; 11 bases align to TRBD1. This CDR3 spans 15 amino acids. J was trimmed by 6 bases and V by 5 bases; bases with no gene match: 7. The CDR3 sequence: CASSGQGARADTQYF. CDR3 bases: TGTGCCAGCAGTGGACAGGGGGCTAGGGCGGATACGCAGTATTTT.

This clonotype has more than one count but fewer than ten. The V and J genes are TRBV20-1 and TRBJ2-1; 10 bases are shared with TRBD2. The CDR3 runs 14 residues. V lost 1 base to trimming and J lost 7 bases; unmatched junction nucleotides: 4. Germline V gene lookup returns CDR1 DFQATT and CDR2 SNEGSKA (reference sequence). The CDR3 protein is CSARGLAGANEQFF. The CDR3 DNA follows: TGCAGTGCTAGAGGGCTAGCGGGAGCTAATGAGCAGTTCTTC.

This clonotype has at least ten counts. The chain employs TRBV9 and TRBJ2-2, with D possibly matching TRBD1 (6 bases). V was pared by 3 bases and J by 5 bases, with 14 bases between. Germline CDR1 and CDR2: SGDLS and YYNGEE. This CDR3 is 15 amino acids long. This CDR3 reads CASSASRGWTGELFF. The CDR3 region has the DNA TGTGCCAGCAGCGCGTCGAGGGGGTGGACCGGGGAGCTGTTTTTT.

The V gene is TRBV6-5, the J gene TRBJ2-1, with D maybe TRBD2 (6 bases). The CDR3 is made up of 12 amino acids. Germline CDR1 is MNHEY and CDR2 is SVGAGI. V was shortened by 5 bases and J by 15 bases, with 17 bases between the two germline ends. Here the CDR3 reads CASSLPGRGTFF. CDR3 sequence (DNA): TGTGCCAGCAGTCTCCCCGGGAGAGGCACGTTCTTC.

Only a few counts were recorded for this clonotype. The rearrangement uses TRBV14 and TRBJ1-4, with unresolved D. CDR3 length: 14 residues. Germline-derived CDR1 and CDR2 are SGHDN and FVKESK. V lost 4 bases and J 3 bases, leaving 9 bases between the germline ends. CDR3 coding DNA: TGTGCCAGCAGCCCCCGTAGATCTAATGAAAAACTGTTTTTT. Its translation is CASSPRRSNEKLFF.

The chain joins TRBV5-6 to TRBJ2-5; D perhaps matches TRBD2 (6 bases). Trimming stripped 4 bases from V and 2 bases from J, with 24 bases between. Germline V CDR1 and CDR2: SGHDT, YYEEEE. The CDR3 runs 18 residues. The CDR3 sequence: CASSDETRGLGVQETQYF. The CDR3 DNA is TGTGCCAGCAGCGACGAGACTAGAGGGCTTGGGGTACAAGAGACCCAGTACTTC. The entire variable domain, with the rest obtained from reference TRBV5-6 and TRBJ2-5, is as follows: DAGVTQSPTHLIKTRGQQVTLRCSPKSGHDTVSWYQQALGQGPQFIFQYYEEEERQRGNFPDRFSGHQFPNYSSELNVNALLLGDSALYLCASSDETRGLGVQETQYFGPGTRLLVL.

This clonotype has only a few counts. V and J are TRBV7-6 and TRBJ2-7; D may be TRBD1 or TRBD2 (6 bases each). The CDR3 consists of 13 residues. Germline CDR1 reads SGHVS; CDR2 reads FNYEAQ. Trimming cost V 4 bases and J 7 bases, with 14 bases left between them. The CDR3: CASSSQEGGEQYF. CDR3 nucleotides: TGTGCCAGCAGCTCACAGGAGGGGGGAGAGCAGTACTTC.

The chain is built from TRBV7-2 and TRBJ2-1; 14 nucleotides line up with TRBD2. The CDR3 contains 15 residues. Germline lookup yields CDR1 SGHTA and CDR2 FQGNSA. V dropped 4 bases and J dropped 7; count of bases not matched to a gene: 3. The CDR3 DNA reads as TGTGCCAGCAGCTGGACTAGCGGGAGGAGTAATGAGCAGTTCTTC. Residues: CASSWTSGRSNEQFF.

This clonotype was seen repeatedly, ten times or more. The V and J genes are TRBV4-1 and TRBJ1-2; D call uncertain. CDR3 length equals 15 residues. The ends were cut back, 0 bases at V and 0 bases at J, with 8 bases in the middle. Germline loops: CDR1 MGHRA, CDR2 YSYEKL. DNA of the CDR3: TGCGCCAGCAGCCAAGACCTGGACCCTAACTATGGCTACACCTTC. Translated, it gives CASSQDLDPNYGYTF.

This clonotype was picked up a small number of times. The chain has TRBV5-1 and TRBJ2-1; no clear D gene. Between the trimmed V and J ends, which lost 3 bases and 2 bases, there was a span of 9 bases. There are 14 residues in the CDR3. Germline CDR1 reads SGHRS; CDR2 reads YFSETQ. Here the CDR3 reads CASSWLGPYNEQFF. CDR3 DNA sequence: TGCGCCAGCAGCTGGCTCGGTCCCTACAATGAGCAGTTCTTC.